Listed here are 9 T cell receptor beta chains from one sample, sequenced in a study of regulatory T cells in long-lasting Graves disease. Specified time point: persistent/refractory GD, antithyroid drugs over 5 years with positive TRAb. After RNA was extracted from PBMCs, the TCR library was made from it. Arm-PCR of CDR3 regions with iRepertoire HTBI primers generated TCR beta libraries. One entry per CDR3 protein results from TCRdb running MiXCR on the multiplex PCR reads. The sample records a few hundred thousand distinct CDR3 sequences, about 20% being singletons. The sequences come from peripheral blood mononuclear cells (PBMCs), collected when the disease was refractory, from a patient treated with antithyroid drugs. These receptors were obtained from a female donor with Graves disease.

Only a few counts were recorded for this clonotype. A single base separates this from a much larger clone, so it may be a read error. The rearrangement uses TRBV12-3 or TRBV12-4 and TRBJ1-1; perhaps TRBD1 as D (6 bases). This CDR3 has 17 residues. With 0 bases removed from V and 4 bases from J, the gap between germline ends came to 18 bases. CDR3 sequence: CASSLAEWTAMSTEAFF. CDR3 nucleotides: TGTGCCAGCAGTTTAGCGGAATGGACAGCCATGAGCACTGAAGCTTTCTTT.

This clonotype was counted at least ten times. V usage is TRBV12-3 or TRBV12-4 and J usage is TRBJ2-5; 9 nucleotides line up with TRBD1. V trimming: 7 bases; J trimming: 3 bases; junction bases outside the gene matches: 6. This CDR3 is 14 amino acids long. This chain's CDR3 is CASTDRGREETQYF. The DNA of the CDR3 is TGTGCCAGCACTGACAGGGGGAGGGAAGAGACCCAGTACTTC.

This clonotype was seen once. A much larger clone lies one base from this, so it may be a read error. A read error is likely, as this CDR3 ends without the conserved phenylalanine or tryptophan. The chain is built from TRBV29-1 and TRBJ2-5; TRBD2 matches at 7 bases. Germline V CDR1 and CDR2: SQVTM, ANQGSEA. Trimming at V came to 6 bases and at J to 4 bases, leaving 11 bases not matched to a gene. The CDR3 has 14 residues. The CDR3 loop is CSVQASGLGETQYL. CDR3 in DNA: TGCAGCGTACAAGCTAGCGGATTGGGAGAGACCCAGTACCTC.

The chain couples TRBV30 to TRBJ2-1; the D gene is possibly TRBD1 (5 bases). Looked up from germline, CDR1 is GTSNPN and CDR2 is SVGIG (reference sequence). This CDR3 comprises 12 residues. V was shortened by 6 bases and J by 8 bases, with 14 bases between the two germline ends. CDR3 loop: CACTSGFHEQFF. The CDR3 DNA is TGTGCCTGTACTTCAGGGTTCCATGAGCAGTTCTTC.

The chain has TRBV9 and TRBJ2-2, with 9 bases that match TRBD2. Trimming removed 4 bases from V and 0 bases from J; junction bases left unmatched: 4. The germline gives CDR1 SGDLS, CDR2 YYNGEE. The CDR3 runs 16 residues. CDR3 sequence: CASSMRGGPNTGELFF. The CDR3 DNA follows: TGTGCCAGCAGCATGCGGGGGGGACCGAACACCGGGGAGCTGTTTTTT.

This sequence joins TRBV20-1 and TRBJ2-3, with 7 bases aligning to TRBD2. After removal of 3 bases from V and 0 bases from J, the junction contained 6 bases not matched to a gene. The CDR3 spans 15 residues. Germline V CDR1 and CDR2: DFQATT, SNEGSKA (reference sequence). The CDR3 DNA sequence: TGCAGTGCTAGTGGAAGCGGGAAGAGCACAGATACGCAGTATTTT. Protein product: CSASGSGKSTDTQYF.

This clonotype occurred a few times. The chain has TRBV7-6 and TRBJ2-2; no clear D. CDR3 length equals 13 residues. Germline CDR1 reads SGHVS; CDR2 reads FNYEAQ. V was trimmed by 2 bases and J by 6 bases, leaving 7 bases between them. As DNA, the CDR3 is TGTGCCAGCAGCTTATTTGGCGCCGGGGAGCTGTTTTTT. It is translated as CASSLFGAGELFF.

This clonotype was recorded only once. A read error is possible here, since a much larger clone lies one base away. V and J are TRBV2 and TRBJ2-7; no firm D call. Deletions cut 7 bases from V and 2 bases from J, with 15 bases between. The CDR3 totals 14 residues. Per germline, CDR1 SNHLY and CDR2 FYNNEI. CDR3 nucleotide sequence: TGTGCCAGCAAGGGAACAGCCGCCACCTACGAGCAGTACTTC. This codes for CASKGTAATYEQYF. The entire variable domain, with the rest obtained from reference TRBV2 and TRBJ2-7, is as follows: EPEVTQTPSHQVTQMGQEVILRCVPISNHLYFYWYRQILGQKVEFLVSFYNNEISEKSEIFDDQFSVERPDGSNFTLKIRSTKLEDSAMYFCASKGTAATYEQYFGPGTRLTVT.

This chain joins TRBV5-1 and TRBJ2-2; D not resolved. The CDR3 is 13 amino acids. Looked up from germline, CDR1 is SGHRS and CDR2 is YFSETQ. V lost 0 bases, J lost 3 bases, and 3 bases lay in between. CDR3 sequence: CASSLEDTGELFF. The CDR3 DNA reads as TGCGCCAGCAGCTTGGAAGACACCGGGGAGCTGTTTTTT. Supplemented by reference TRBV5-1 and TRBJ2-2, the full variable domain reads KAGVTQTPRYLIKTRGQQVTLSCSPISGHRSVSWYQQTPGQGLQFLFEYFSETQRNKGNFPGRFSGRQFSNSRSEMNVSTLELGDSALYLCASSLEDTGELFFGEGSRLTVL.